This TCR beta chain was sequenced during a study of shared clonotypes between healthy human individuals. About the research overall: With ages of 18 to 49, the donors were a couple of women and three men.

With 8 bases removed from V and 0 bases from J, the gap between germline ends came to 15 bases. This CDR3 has 14 amino acids. Germline lookup yields CDR1 SQVTM and CDR2 ANQGSEA. Splitting of each subset's genomic DNA was done evenly across several immunoSEQ plates. It was 150 to 200 ng DNA, around 32,000 T cell genomes, that sorted-subset replicate PCRs used. Generated by immunoSEQ multiplex PCR, the TCRdb table keeps only in-frame clones and is missing some. The sample lists 2 million to 2.5 million clones, approximately 95% seen once, with approximately 0.4% in the top ten. This clone is a singleton in its sample.

This sequence originates from a young man in good health. Some clones in this sample may be carry-over from other donors' samples. Sequenced material: naive CD4+ T cells from PBMCs. Subset of the sample: CD45RA+ positively selected. The chain has TRBV29-1 and TRBJ2-3; the D gene is possibly TRBD2 (6 bases). The CDR3 DNA follows: TGCAGCCTCCAGCGGGCCTTTAGCACAGATACGCAGTATTTT. Translated, it gives CSLQRAFSTDTQYF.